The 4 T cell receptor beta chains listed next were all sequenced from one sample in a study of lymphopenia after photon versus proton radiotherapy (dated by TCRdb to between 2019 and 2020). The library came from the immunoSEQ multiplex PCR assay. Held by TCRdb, this immuneACCESS table contains in-frame sequences only and omits some clones. Under half of the omission traces to an unresolved V gene where checked; the cause of the rest is unknown. The sample includes approximately 70,000 clones, with roughly 90% observed a single time. 10% to 15% of the sample belongs to the ten largest clones. Sample: peripheral blood, taken from a patient treated with proton-based radiotherapy. The receptors were sampled from an elderly man with esophageal cancer.

This clone has only one observation. The CDR3 coding sequence is TGTGCCAGCAGTTTCCTAGCGGGGGGGCACTACGAGCAGTACTTC. Its protein is CASSFLAGGHYEQYF. The chain links TRBV6-5 to TRBJ2-7, with TRBD2 matching over 12 bases. Germline lookup yields CDR1 MNHEY and CDR2 SVGAGI. Unmatched junction bases numbered 4, after V lost 4 bases and J lost 3 bases. CDR3 size: 15 residues.

This sequence joins TRBV30 and TRBJ1-5; D remains unclear. The length of the CDR3 is 13 residues. The germline CDR1 and CDR2 sequences are GTSNPN and SVGIG (reference sequence). The CDR3 sequence is CAMDRDRNQPQHF. Here the CDR3 DNA reads TGTGCAATGGACCGGGATAGAAATCAGCCCCAGCATTTT.

V is TRBV4-1 and J is TRBJ2-7; the match to TRBD1 covers 7 bases. The length of the CDR3 is 15 residues. Looked up from germline, CDR1 is MGHRA and CDR2 is YSYEKL. V lost 2 bases and J lost 1; bases outside the gene matches: 5. This CDR3 is CASSQTGTESYEQYF. CDR3 bases: TGCGCCAGCAGCCAAACCGGGACAGAATCCTACGAGCAGTACTTC.

The chain uses TRBV7-9 and TRBJ1-4, with 7 bases lining up with TRBD1. The CDR3 spans 14 residues. Germline loops: CDR1 SEHNR, CDR2 FQNEAQ (reference sequence). Trimming cost V 5 bases and J 5 bases; bases outside gene matches: 5. The CDR3 nucleotides are TGTGCCAGCAGCCGTACAGGGGACAATGAAAAACTGTTTTTT. Translating gives CASSRTGDNEKLFF.